This T cell receptor beta chain was sequenced in a study of shared clonotypes between healthy human individuals. Study-wide results and limits: Clonotypes which were not shared had lower generation probabilities than clonotypes that all four donors shared. For naive CD4 cells, around 5% of clonotypes were shared across a few donors.

In regard to this clone: Its antigen is still unknown. A read error may produce the germline difference seen at one junction end.

In the authors' methods: Junction-only immunoSEQ sequences carried no quality scores, so filtering differed. Data came from immunoSEQ multiplex PCR; TCRdb stores just in-frame clones and leaves some out. The D gene and trimming were derived from the DNA, and the V and J assignments and clone size from that table. The sample has under 600,000 clones, about 96% seen once. Germline CDR1 is LNHDA and CDR2 is SQIVND (reference sequence). The CDR3 runs 17 residues. Sequenced sample: naive CD4+ T cells sorted from blood. Noted subset: CD45RA+ positively selected. The sequence was obtained from a woman aged 30 to 39 in good health. This chain uses TRBV19 with TRBJ2-1, with TRBD2 matching 9 bases. This CDR3 is CASSRSAGGISHNEQFF. The CDR3 coding sequence is TGTGCCAGTAGTCGTTCTGCGGGAGGGATCTCCCACAATGAGCAGTTCTTC.